A selection of T cell receptor beta chains follows, all from one sample in a study of immune cell composition in non-small cell lung cancer. Assay used: immunoSEQ multiplex PCR; TCRdb lists only in-frame clones, some missing. The sample contains over 1,500 clones, around 81% of which appear only once. Sequenced material: non-adjacent lung tissue. The receptors come from a human donor with non-small cell lung cancer. The CDR3 runs from the conserved cysteine through the conserved F or W. A D gene is named only where the DNA matches it firmly. A row's size may be missing; if present it is once, few, many or a size class.

size | J | D | V | CDR3 | DNA
once | TRBJ2-3 | . | TRBV5-1 | CASSLTSTDTQYF | TGCGCCAGCAGCTTAACTAGCACAGATACGCAGTATTTT
. | TRBJ1-2 | . | TRBV2 | CASSEAVYGYTF | TGTGCCAGCAGCGAGGCAGTCTATGGCTACACCTTC
. | TRBJ2-7 | TRBD2 | TRBV27 | CASKIRDYQTYEQYF | TGTGCCAGCAAGATCCGGGACTATCAAACCTACGAGCAGTACTTC
. | TRBJ2-2 | . | TRBV9 | CASSYVTGELFF | TGTGCCAGCAGCTATGTAACCGGGGAGCTGTTTTTT
. | TRBJ1-1 | . | TRBV6-5 | CASKNQGKAFF | TGTGCCAGTAAGAACCAGGGTAAAGCTTTCTTT
. | TRBJ2-7 | TRBD2 | TRBV4-2 | CASSQESGSSYEQYF | TGTGCCAGCAGCCAAGAAAGCGGGAGCTCCTACGAGCAGTACTTC
. | TRBJ1-5 | . | TRBV6-1 | CASSLDINQPQHF | TGTGCCAGCAGCCTGGACATCAATCAGCCCCAGCATTTT
. | TRBJ1-1 | TRBD1 | TRBV11-2 | CASSPLDRVPFF | TGTGCCAGCAGCCCTCTGGACAGGGTGCCTTTCTTT
. | TRBJ2-1 | . | TRBV19 | CASSISAGTYNEQFF | TGTGCCAGTAGTATTTCGGCGGGAACCTACAATGAGCAGTTCTTC
. | TRBJ2-3 | . | TRBV6-5 | CASSVQGQGTDTQYF | TGTGCCAGCAGCGTCCAGGGACAAGGCACAGATACGCAGTATTTT
few | TRBJ1-1 | . | TRBV7-6 | CASSFFGTEAFF | TGTGCCAGCAGCTTCTTCGGGACTGAAGCTTTCTTT
. | TRBJ1-2 | TRBD1 | TRBV6-6 | CASSRYTGDYGYTF | TGTGCCAGCAGCCGGTATACAGGGGACTATGGCTACACCTTC
. | TRBJ2-7 | TRBD1 | TRBV5-1 | CASSPGQGDEQYF | TGCGCCAGCAGCCCCGGACAGGGAGACGAGCAGTACTTC
. | TRBJ2-7 | TRBD2 | TRBV7-6 | CASSFGGGLAGDEQYF | TGTGCCAGCAGCTTTGGAGGGGGACTAGCGGGTGACGAGCAGTACTTC
. | TRBJ1-6 | . | TRBV5-1 | CASSLGLEGSSPLHF | TGCGCCAGCAGCTTGGGGTTAGAGGGCAGTTCACCCCTCCACTTT
. | TRBJ2-7 | TRBD2 | TRBV28 | CASSLSGTSGSYEQYF | TGTGCCAGCAGTTTATCAGGGACTAGCGGGAGCTACGAGCAGTACTTC
. | TRBJ2-6 | . | TRBV19 | CASSNRAGANVLTF | TGTGCCAGTAGTAACAGGGCTGGGGCCAACGTCCTGACTTTC
. | TRBJ1-4 | . | TRBV15 | CATSREAGYEKLFF | TGTGCCACCAGCAGAGAGGCAGGGTACGAAAAACTGTTTTTT
once | TRBJ1-1 | . | TRBV19 | CASSPRTNPEAFF | TGTGCCAGTTCCCCTCGGACAAATCCTGAAGCTTTCTTT
. | TRBJ1-5 | TRBD1 | TRBV2 | CASRDRVPVQPQHF | TGTGCCAGCAGGGACAGGGTACCGGTTCAGCCCCAGCATTTT
. | TRBJ1-2 | . | TRBV28 | CASIRTSFDYGYTF | TGTGCCAGCATCCGGACAAGCTTCGACTATGGCTACACCTTC
few | TRBJ1-5 | . | TRBV19 | CASSIEQGHQPQHF | TGTGCCAGTAGTATAGAACAGGGTCATCAGCCCCAGCATTTT
. | TRBJ2-3 | TRBD2 | TRBV7-3 | CASSLHVAGAGDTQYF | TGTGCCAGCAGCCTACACGTAGCGGGAGCCGGAGATACGCAGTATTTT
. | TRBJ2-1 | . | TRBV27 | CASSPITGTEQFF | TGTGCCAGCAGCCCGATCACAGGTACTGAGCAGTTCTTC
. | TRBJ1-5 | TRBD1 | TRBV27 | CASSFQGANQPQHF | TGTGCCAGCAGTTTTCAGGGGGCAAATCAGCCCCAGCATTTT
. | TRBJ2-1 | TRBD1 | TRBV10-3 | CAMKGQGAYNEQFF | TGTGCCATGAAAGGACAGGGGGCTTACAATGAGCAGTTCTTC
. | TRBJ1-2 | . | TRBV4-2 | CASSQDNRQAIGGYTF | TGTGCCAGCAGCCAAGATAATCGTCAGGCCATAGGTGGCTACACCTTC
. | TRBJ1-5 | . | TRBV27 | CASGPNGINQPQHF | TGTGCCAGCGGCCCGAACGGGATCAATCAGCCCCAGCATTTT
. | TRBJ2-4 | TRBD2 | TRBV5-1 | CASSLDRGLAGLAKNIQYF | TGCGCCAGCAGCTTGGACAGGGGACTAGCGGGGCTAGCCAAAAACATTCAGTACTTC
. | TRBJ2-3 | TRBD2 | TRBV6-5 | CASSYGREVTDTQYF | TGTGCCAGCAGTTATGGGCGGGAGGTTACAGATACGCAGTATTTT
. | TRBJ2-3 | TRBD2 | TRBV29-1 | CSVEADLTAGAEDTQYF | TGCAGCGTTGAAGCGGATCTTACAGCGGGAGCGGAGGATACGCAGTATTTT
few | TRBJ2-5 | TRBD1 | TRBV6-6 | CASRNPGTGGKTQYF | TGTGCCAGCAGAAACCCCGGGACAGGGGGGAAGACCCAGTACTTC
once | TRBJ1-2 | . | TRBV14 | CASSQGLTLVDYGYTF | TGTGCCAGCAGCCAAGGTCTTACCTTAGTAGACTATGGCTACACCTTC
. | TRBJ2-2 | TRBD2 | TRBV7-9 | CASTNPQAGDGTGELFF | TGTGCCAGCACTAACCCACAGGCGGGAGATGGAACCGGGGAGCTGTTTTTT
few | TRBJ1-1 | TRBD1 | TRBV5-1 | CASSPRTGETEAFF | TGCGCCAGCAGCCCCCGGACAGGGGAAACTGAAGCTTTCTTT
. | TRBJ2-1 | TRBD2 | TRBV6-5 | CASSFSGSPYNEQFF | TGTGCCAGCAGTTTCAGCGGGAGTCCCTACAATGAGCAGTTCTTC
. | TRBJ2-7 | TRBD2 | TRBV10-1 | CASSPAGTSGQLYEQYF | TGCGCCAGCAGCCCGGCCGGGACTAGCGGCCAACTCTACGAGCAGTACTTC
. | TRBJ1-3 | TRBD1 | TRBV2 | CASSERGRGNTIYF | TGTGCCAGCAGTGAAAGGGGGCGCGGAAACACCATATATTTT
. | TRBJ2-3 | . | TRBV6-5 | CASRDLRGTQYF | TGTGCCAGCAGAGACCTTAGAGGTACGCAGTATTTT
. | TRBJ2-7 | . | TRBV7-9 | CASSLDLSYEQYF | TGTGCCAGCAGCTTAGACTTATCCTACGAGCAGTACTTC